The sequence of this T cell receptor beta chain was determined in a study of cytomegalovirus exposure and HLA in healthy donors. Findings and limits, study-wide: According to a later analysis, TCR clusters from the first cohort tended to co-occur in the 120 or so validation repertoires.

On this clone: As yet, its antigen is unknown.

The donors formed part of the approximately 130-subject validation cohort, distinct from the roughly 700-subject first cohort. V was clipped by 5 bases and J by 1 base, with 14 bases between them. The germline V gene has CDR1 PRHDT and CDR2 FYEKMQ (reference sequence). CDR3 length equals 15 residues. TCRdb's copy holds only in-frame clones and misses some; the assay was immunoSEQ multiplex PCR. The profile covers under 60,000 clones, with around 90% appearing a single time and 6.7% taken by the ten largest. The receptor was derived from a woman aged 25 to 39 in good health and CMV-seronegative. The sequencing sample was made of PBMCs. The chain recombines TRBV13 with TRBJ1-1; D is undetermined. The CDR3 coding sequence is TGTGCCAGCAGCGCCGTGGCGGCGACGAACACTGAAGCTTTCTTT. Translated: CASSAVAATNTEAFF.